These T cell receptor beta chains were read from a single sample in a study of blood T cell repertoires in COVID-19. Produced via immunoSEQ multiplex PCR; TCRdb's table is partial and in-frame only. The sample lists fewer than 200,000 clones, roughly 80% occurring once. Sequencing was carried out using peripheral blood. The receptors come from a man aged 70-80 years with acute or convalescent COVID-19. Each CDR3 is given with its conserved first and last residue. The D gene is left open where the match is weak. A clone size is listed for some rows: how often the clone was seen (once, few, many), or a class if it is expanded.

J gene,V gene,clone size,D gene,CDR3 protein,CDR3 DNA
TRBJ2-1,TRBV12-3/TRBV12-4,-,-,CASRDSSYNEQFF,TGTGCCAGCCGGGACTCATCCTACAATGAGCAGTTCTTC
TRBJ2-3,TRBV19,-,TRBD2,CASTQGTSGTSSTDTQYF,TGTGCCAGTACGCAGGGAACTAGCGGGACCTCTAGCACAGATACGCAGTATTTT
TRBJ1-6,TRBV30,-,TRBD1,CAWSGQGNSPLHF,TGTGCCTGGAGTGGACAGGGGAATTCACCCCTCCACTTT
TRBJ1-4,TRBV28,-,-,CASTATNEKLFF,TGTGCCAGCACAGCAACTAATGAAAAACTGTTTTTT
TRBJ2-1,TRBV18,-,-,CASSPDRESIHEQFF,TGTGCCAGCTCACCTGACCGGGAGAGCATCCATGAGCAGTTCTTC
TRBJ2-5,TRBV15,once,-,CATSREKYSQETQYF,TGTGCCACCAGCAGAGAAAAGTACAGCCAAGAGACCCAGTACTTC
TRBJ1-5,TRBV4-2,-,-,CASSQVVAGDYIQPQHF,TGTGCCAGCAGCCAAGTCGTTGCGGGGGACTATATTCAGCCCCAGCATTTT
TRBJ2-7,TRBV19,-,TRBD1,CASSLPRQGAAEQYF,TGTGCCAGTAGCCTCCCCCGGCAGGGGGCGGCCGAGCAGTACTTC
TRBJ2-2,TRBV2,-,TRBD2,CGSRGVNTGELFF,TGTGGGTCGCGGGGGGTTAACACCGGGGAGCTGTTTTTT
TRBJ2-3,TRBV10-3,-,TRBD2,CAISDRTSSNTDTQYF,TGTGCCATCAGTGACCGGACTAGCAGCAACACAGATACGCAGTATTTT